The rows below give T cell receptor beta chains drawn from one sample of a study of cytomegalovirus exposure and HLA in healthy donors. Libraries were prepared by immunoSEQ multiplex PCR; TCRdb keeps only in-frame clonotypes and omits some of them. The profile shows approximately 220,000 clones, roughly 82% of them singletons. The sample taken for sequencing was PBMCs. These receptors all stem from a man aged 40-50 years in good health and CMV-seropositive. CDR3s include the opening cysteine and the closing phenylalanine or tryptophan. A D gene is named only where the DNA matches it firmly. Only part of the rows carry a size: once, few, many, or a class if the clone is expanded.

d_gene	v_gene	j_gene	abundance	CDR3nt	CDR3aa
TRBD2	TRBV4-1	TRBJ2-1	.	TGCGCCAGCAGCCAAGAAGCGGGATTAAGTTACAATGAGCAGTTCTTC	CASSQEAGLSYNEQFF
.	TRBV18	TRBJ1-2	.	TGTGCCAGCTCACCAAATACTAACTATGGCTACACCTTC	CASSPNTNYGYTF
.	TRBV29-1	TRBJ1-4	.	TGCAGCGTTGAAGATGAAGGGGGACCGCATCCTGGAAAACTGTTTTTT	CSVEDEGGPHPGKLFF
TRBD1	TRBV30	TRBJ1-5	few	TGTGCCTGGAGTCGTGGGACAGGGGGTCAGCCCCAGCATTTT	CAWSRGTGGQPQHF
TRBD2	TRBV5-1	TRBJ2-3	.	TGCGCCAGCAGCTTGGTACCTAGCGGAACAGATACGCAGTATTTT	CASSLVPSGTDTQYF
TRBD2	TRBV11-3	TRBJ2-5	.	TGTGCCAGCAGCCCCCTGCTAGCGGGAGAAGAGACCCAGTACTTC	CASSPLLAGEETQYF
.	TRBV5-4	TRBJ2-3	.	TGTGCCAGCAGCTGGAAAGGGGTAGAACCGGGCTATCAGTATTTT	CASSWKGVEPGYQYF
.	TRBV4-1	TRBJ1-1	few	TGCGCCAGCAGCCAAGGGCAGGAAGCTTTCTTT	CASSQGQEAFF
.	TRBV5-1	TRBJ1-4	.	TGCGCCAGCAGTAGGGGATTAACAACTAATGAAAAACTGTTTTTT	CASSRGLTTNEKLFF
TRBD2	TRBV6-5	TRBJ2-1	.	TGTGCCAGCAGTTACCGCGGGAGTCGCAACAATGAGCAGTTCTTC	CASSYRGSRNNEQFF
TRBD1	TRBV7-8	TRBJ2-1	.	TGTGCCAGCAGCTTAAGCGGGACAGGGGGCTACAATGAGCAGTTCTTC	CASSLSGTGGYNEQFF
.	TRBV6-1	TRBJ1-3	.	TGTGCCAGCAAGGAGGGGCTCGGAAACACCATATATTTT	CASKEGLGNTIYF
.	TRBV4-2	TRBJ1-4	.	TGTGCCAGCAGCCCTCTCCAGGGTAGGTCTACTAATGAAAAACTGTTTTTT	CASSPLQGRSTNEKLFF
.	TRBV5-6	TRBJ1-4	.	TGTGCCAGCAGCTGGGGGACTGCAACTAATGAAAAACTGTTTTTT	CASSWGTATNEKLFF
.	TRBV6-1	TRBJ2-5	.	TGTGCCAGCAGTGAGGGAGTCGCAGAGACCCAGTACTTC	CASSEGVAETQYF
.	TRBV7-2	TRBJ2-5	.	TGTGCCAGCAGCCCCAGAGGGACCCAGTACTTC	CASSPRGTQYF
TRBD2	TRBV9	TRBJ2-1	.	TGTGCCAGCAGCGTCCCGAAAGGGGAGGGGACCTACAATGAGCAGTTCTTC	CASSVPKGEGTYNEQFF
TRBD1	TRBV4-1	TRBJ1-1	.	TGCGCCAGCAGACACAGGGGGCCGCGTTTTACTGAAGCTTTCTTT	CASRHRGPRFTEAFF
TRBD1	TRBV7-9	TRBJ2-5	.	TGTGCCAGCAGCCCGGACAGGCCGAAAGAGACCCAGTACTTC	CASSPDRPKETQYF
TRBD1	TRBV9	TRBJ2-7	.	TGTGCCAGCAGCACCCAGACAGGGGGCTTCTACGAGCAGTACTTC	CASSTQTGGFYEQYF
TRBD2	TRBV7-9	TRBJ2-7	.	TGTGCCAGCAGCTCGGGACTAGCGGGGTACGAGCAGTACTTC	CASSSGLAGYEQYF
TRBD1	TRBV9	TRBJ1-1	.	TGTGCCAGCAGCGTAGTACAGGGGGGAGAAGCTTTCTTT	CASSVVQGGEAFF
TRBD2	TRBV7-9	TRBJ2-1	.	TGTGCCAGCAGCTTAGCGGGAGGGGTGAATGAGCAGTTCTTC	CASSLAGGVNEQFF
TRBD1	TRBV10-1	TRBJ2-1	.	TGCGCCAGCAGTGAGTCCCCCGGACAGGGCGATGAGCAGTTCTTC	CASSESPGQGDEQFF
.	TRBV5-1	TRBJ2-5	.	TGCGCCAGCAGCTTGGTGACAGTCCAAGAGACCCAGTACTTC	CASSLVTVQETQYF
TRBD1	TRBV25-1	TRBJ1-1	few	TGTGCCACCGCAGACAGGGAAGGTATTGAAGCTTTCTTT	CATADREGIEAFF
TRBD1	TRBV6-5	TRBJ1-2	.	TGTGCCAGCAGTTACTCGGTGACAGGGTGTGGCTACACCTTC	CASSYSVTGCGYTF
TRBD2	TRBV9	TRBJ2-5	.	TGTGCCAGCAGCCCTGGCGGACTAGCGGAGTCAGAGACCCAGTACTTC	CASSPGGLAESETQYF
TRBD2	TRBV7-9	TRBJ2-5	.	TGTTCCAGCAGCTTAGGCGGCGGGAGGGCCCTCCGGGAGACCCAGTACTTC	CSSSLGGGRALRETQYF
.	TRBV29-1	TRBJ2-1	.	TGCAGCGTTGAAGGGGCAGGTATGGGTTCCTACAATGAGCAGTTCTTC	CSVEGAGMGSYNEQFF
.	TRBV6-5	TRBJ2-7	.	TGTGCCAGCAGTTACTCCGGAGTGGGAGCTACCTACGAGCAGTACTTC	CASSYSGVGATYEQYF
TRBD1	TRBV19	TRBJ1-3	.	TGTGCCAGTAGTATGGACAGGGCGTTGAACACCATATATTTT	CASSMDRALNTIYF
TRBD2	TRBV4-1	TRBJ2-5	.	TGCGCCAGCAGCCAAGATCCCGGGACTAGCGTTCAAGAGACCCAGTACTTC	CASSQDPGTSVQETQYF
.	TRBV28	TRBJ2-7	.	TGTGCCAGCAGGCGGGACGGATCCTACGAGCAGTACTTC	CASRRDGSYEQYF
.	TRBV6-5	TRBJ1-2	.	TGTGCCAGCATTCGGGACATTTCTCCTAACTATGGCTACACCTTC	CASIRDISPNYGYTF
.	TRBV28	TRBJ1-2	.	TGTGCCAGTGGAGCTAACTATGGCTACACCTTC	CASGANYGYTF
.	TRBV6-5	TRBJ2-1	.	TGTGCCAGCAGTTATGAGGGGAGGGGGGGGAATGAGCAGTTCTTC	CASSYEGRGGNEQFF
TRBD2	TRBV5-1	TRBJ2-5	.	TGCGCCAGCAGCTTGAACCGTAGCGGGATTACTCAAGAGACCCAGTACTTC	CASSLNRSGITQETQYF
.	TRBV6-5	TRBJ2-3	few	TGTGCCAGCAGTTACGGCGGGGCAGATACGCAGTATTTT	CASSYGGADTQYF
.	TRBV13	TRBJ1-1	once	TGTGCCAGCAGCGACGGGGGGAACACTGAAGCTTTCTTT	CASSDGGNTEAFF
.	TRBV6-1	TRBJ2-7	.	TGTGCCAGCAGTGAAAAGGGGGACCTCTTCTACGAGCAGTACTTC	CASSEKGDLFYEQYF
TRBD1	TRBV5-1	TRBJ2-3	once	TGCGCCAGCAGCTTTGGGACAGGGTACACAGATACGCAGTATTTT	CASSFGTGYTDTQYF
.	TRBV5-6	TRBJ1-2	.	TGTGCCAGCAGCCCCTTGACAGGCTATGGCTACACCTTC	CASSPLTGYGYTF
.	TRBV18	TRBJ1-3	.	TGTGCCAGCTCACCAGGTCCCAGGGGTAGCTCTGGAAACACCATATATTTT	CASSPGPRGSSGNTIYF
TRBD1	TRBV19	TRBJ1-5	.	TGTGCCAGTAGGACCCGGGACAGTTTCAATCAGCCCCAGCATTTT	CASRTRDSFNQPQHF
.	TRBV19	TRBJ1-2	.	TGTGCCAGTAGTCCTAGGACGGGGTTTTACTATGGCTACACCTTC	CASSPRTGFYYGYTF
TRBD2	TRBV11-2	TRBJ2-3	once	TGTGCCAGCAGCTTATTTCTAGCGGAAGATACGCAGTATTTT	CASSLFLAEDTQYF
.	TRBV5-6	TRBJ1-1	.	TGTGCCAGCAGCACGACCCCCGACAGACACACTGAAGCTTTCTTT	CASSTTPDRHTEAFF
.	TRBV29-1	TRBJ1-1	once	TGCAGCCTTCGGGGGGTTCCCGGCACTGAAGCTTTCTTT	CSLRGVPGTEAFF
.	TRBV11-2	TRBJ1-1	.	TGTGCCAGCAGTCCTCTGCGGGGAAGAGGTGAAGCTTTCTTT	CASSPLRGRGEAFF
TRBD1	TRBV29-1	TRBJ1-1	.	TGCAGCGCCGGGACAGGGGTTACTGACACTGAAGCTTTCTTT	CSAGTGVTDTEAFF
TRBD1	TRBV6-1	TRBJ1-5	.	TGTGCCAGCAGGGGACAGGGAGGTAGCAATCAGCCCCAGCATTTT	CASRGQGGSNQPQHF
.	TRBV27	TRBJ1-1	.	TGTGCCAGCAGTGACAGATTGAACACTGAAGCTTTCTTT	CASSDRLNTEAFF
TRBD1	TRBV30	TRBJ1-3	.	TGTGCCTCGACTACAGGGGCTGGAAACACCATATATTTT	CASTTGAGNTIYF
TRBD2	TRBV11-2	TRBJ2-7	few	TGTGCCAGCAGCTTTCGGCGGGAGAGACCCGGCTACGAGCAGTACTTC	CASSFRRERPGYEQYF
TRBD1	TRBV7-2	TRBJ1-2	.	TGTGCCAGCAGCTTAGGAGCCAGGGGGTATGGCTACACCTTC	CASSLGARGYGYTF
TRBD1	TRBV10-3	TRBJ2-1	.	TGTGCCATCAGTGAGCCCGGGACAGGGGATCCTGCCTACAATGAGCAGTTCTTC	CAISEPGTGDPAYNEQFF
TRBD1	TRBV6-5	TRBJ2-7	.	TGTGCCAGCAGTTACTCCGGGACAGGGGGTCACGGCGAGCAGTACTTC	CASSYSGTGGHGEQYF